The T cell receptor (beta chain) described here comes from a study of read filtering for tumor transcriptome and immune sequencing. Study results and limitations: In IR-seq, single-read clonotypes were roughly 82% of clonotypes but around 3.4% of reads. IR-seq captured clonotypes deeper and more reliably than RNA-seq.

The library was built from roughly 400 ng RNA with molecular barcoded adaptors for alpha/delta and beta/gamma chains. TCRdb reprocessed the reads with MiXCR, giving one entry per CDR3 protein. This sample has thousands of distinct CDR3 sequences, with about 15% found just once. V lost 6 bases, J lost 8 bases, and 19 bases lay in between. This CDR3 spans 15 amino acids. The germline V gene has CDR1 SNHLY and CDR2 FYNNEI. Every patient had bone marrow sampled while the disease was active. This clonotype was counted at least ten times. Its antigen is unidentified. The rearrangement links TRBV2 to TRBJ1-4, with a weak D call TRBD1 (5 bases). The source of this sequence is a donor aged 40 or over with multiple myeloma. The material sequenced was a population of CD138-negative cells sorted from bone marrow. CDR3 sequence (DNA): TGTGCCAGCAGCCCGAGGGACCTCCCGACGGAAAAACTGTTTTTT. Its translation is CASSPRDLPTEKLFF.